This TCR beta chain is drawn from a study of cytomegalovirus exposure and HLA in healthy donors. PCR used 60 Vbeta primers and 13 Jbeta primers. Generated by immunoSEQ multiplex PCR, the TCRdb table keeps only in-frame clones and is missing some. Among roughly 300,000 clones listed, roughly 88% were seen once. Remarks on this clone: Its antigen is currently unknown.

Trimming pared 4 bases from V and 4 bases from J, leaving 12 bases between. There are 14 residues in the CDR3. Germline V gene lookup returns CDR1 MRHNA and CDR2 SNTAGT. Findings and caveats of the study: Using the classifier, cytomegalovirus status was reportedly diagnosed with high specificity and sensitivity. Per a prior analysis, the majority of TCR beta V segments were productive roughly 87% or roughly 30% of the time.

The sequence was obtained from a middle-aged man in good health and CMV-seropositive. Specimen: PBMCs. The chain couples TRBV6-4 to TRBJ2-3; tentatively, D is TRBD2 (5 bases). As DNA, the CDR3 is TGTGCCAGCAGTGCTAGGACTCTCTCAGATACGCAGTATTTT. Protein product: CASSARTLSDTQYF.